This TCR beta chain was observed in a study of cytomegalovirus exposure and HLA in healthy donors. Study context: The early release's HLA-typed donors yielded approximately 82 million unique TCRs.

General study points: A later analysis linked a missense variant in DCLRE1C to the trimming of TCR beta V and J genes. Among CMV-associated TCR beta chains, most appeared HLA-restricted in a later analysis.

The CDR3 is 13 amino acids. Germline loops: CDR1 LNHDA, CDR2 SQIVND (reference sequence). V gave up 3 bases and J gave up 9 bases, with 12 bases separating them. Healthy people donating bone marrow made up the donors. With respect to this clone: Its specificity is not known.

The PCR contained 60 Vbeta and 13 Jbeta primers. Here immunoSEQ multiplex PCR was the method, and the copy in TCRdb shows in-frame clones only, minus some. The sample has about 140,000 clones, roughly 82% seen once. Sequencing was performed on PBMCs. This chain joins TRBV19 and TRBJ2-1, with unresolved D. The sequence came from a man between 18 and 29 years old in good health and CMV-seropositive. CDR3 in amino acids: CASSITPAGEQFF. The CDR3 DNA follows: TGTGCCAGTAGTATTACGCCAGCAGGTGAGCAGTTCTTC.